The rows below give T cell receptor beta chains drawn from one sample of a study of regulatory T cells in long-lasting Graves disease. TCRdb recomputed calls from the multiplex PCR reads with MiXCR, one row per CDR3 protein. Among about 210,000 distinct CDR3 sequences listed, approximately 18% were seen once. These data were also filed under a second study, of T cells in Graves' hyperthyroidism and ophthalmopathy.

Sequencing used peripheral blood mononuclear cells (PBMCs), obtained at new diagnosis, from a patient treated with antithyroid drugs. These receptors originate from a woman under 40 with Graves disease. CDR3s include the opening cysteine and the closing phenylalanine or tryptophan. D genes are given only for firm matches. The size field is filled for only some rows; it gives once, few, many or a size class.

size: many
V: TRBV30
J: TRBJ1-3
D: TRBD1
DNA: TGTGCCTGGAGTGGACAGGGGCGGAACACCATATATTTT
CDR3: CAWSGQGRNTIYF

size: NA
V: TRBV2
J: TRBJ2-5
D: TRBD2
DNA: TGTGCCAGCAGCCGGAACGGACTAGCGGGAGCAGAGACCCAGTACTTC
CDR3: CASSRNGLAGAETQYF

size: NA
V: TRBV20-1
J: TRBJ1-6
D: NA
DNA: TGCAGTGCTAGAGATATGGCCGTGCAGGGAACCTATAATTCACCCCTCCACTTT
CDR3: CSARDMAVQGTYNSPLHF

size: many
V: TRBV27
J: TRBJ2-2
D: TRBD2
DNA: TGTGCCAGCAGTTCAATAGCGGGAGGGCGCACCGGGGAGCTGTTTTTT
CDR3: CASSSIAGGRTGELFF

size: few
V: TRBV24-1
J: TRBJ2-7
D: NA
DNA: TGTGCCACCAGTGGTTCAAGGGGGGACGAGCAGTACTTC
CDR3: CATSGSRGDEQYF

size: many
V: TRBV29-1
J: TRBJ2-7
D: NA
DNA: TGCAGCGTTGAATCGCAGGACAGCAACGAGCAGTACTTC
CDR3: CSVESQDSNEQYF

size: many
V: TRBV6-2/TRBV6-3
J: TRBJ1-2
D: NA
DNA: TGTGCCAGCACCCCGATGGAGGGGGGCTACACCTTC
CDR3: CASTPMEGGYTF

size: many
V: TRBV19
J: TRBJ1-2
D: NA
DNA: TGTGCCAGTAGTTCCCGGGTTGGGTTGGACTACACCTTC
CDR3: CASSSRVGLDYTF

size: many
V: TRBV2
J: TRBJ2-3
D: NA
DNA: TGTGCCAGCAGCTCCGGGGCCCATAGCACAGATACGCAGTATTTT
CDR3: CASSSGAHSTDTQYF

size: many
V: TRBV20-1
J: TRBJ2-1
D: NA
DNA: TGCAGTGCTGAACCTATCCAGGGGACGTACAATGAGCAGTTCTTC
CDR3: CSAEPIQGTYNEQFF

size: NA
V: TRBV7-9
J: TRBJ2-7
D: TRBD1
DNA: TGTGCCAGCAGCTTTGGGGACAGAGTCTCCTACGAGCAGTACTTC
CDR3: CASSFGDRVSYEQYF

size: many
V: TRBV2
J: TRBJ2-5
D: NA
DNA: TGTGCCAGCAGCGCCCAAGAGACCCAGTACTTC
CDR3: CASSAQETQYF

size: once
V: TRBV10-3
J: TRBJ1-1
D: NA
DNA: TGTGCCATCAGTAGACTAGCGGGGAACACTGAAGCTTTCTTT
CDR3: CAISRLAGNTEAFF

size: many
V: TRBV12-3/TRBV12-4
J: TRBJ2-7
D: NA
DNA: TGTGCCAGCCGTGTCGGACGGGTCTACGAGCAGTACTTC
CDR3: CASRVGRVYEQYF

size: many
V: TRBV10-2
J: TRBJ1-2
D: NA
DNA: TGCGCCAGCAGTGAGTCGGGGGCCCAAGGCTACACCTTC
CDR3: CASSESGAQGYTF

size: few
V: TRBV7-9
J: TRBJ2-1
D: NA
DNA: TGTGCCAGCAGCTTAGTCAATTACAGGAGCTCCTACAATGAGCAGTTCTTC
CDR3: CASSLVNYRSSYNEQFF